The clone carrying this TCR beta chain was seen a handful of times. The target antigen is unknown. These data originate in a study of regulatory T cells in long-lasting Graves disease. Findings and caveats of the study: Persistent patients shared more public clonotypes (approximately 2,700) than newly diagnosed patients (approximately 960).

Trimming took off 11 bases at V and 0 bases at J, with 16 bases between the two ends. The CDR3 is 14 amino acids. For TCR beta, libraries came from iRepertoire HTBI primers and Arm-PCR of CDR3 regions. TCRdb passed the multiplex PCR reads through MiXCR, listing each CDR3 protein once. The table includes roughly 500,000 distinct CDR3 sequences, roughly 23% detected once. Time point of the sample: persistent/refractory GD, antithyroid drugs over 5 years with positive TRAb. Making the TCR library involved RNA that had been extracted from PBMCs. This chain links TRBV12-3 or TRBV12-4 with TRBJ1-1; weak D call: TRBD1 (6 bases). The receptor's source is a female donor with Graves disease. Sample: peripheral blood mononuclear cells (PBMCs), taken when the disease was refractory, from a patient treated with antithyroid drugs. CDR3 protein: CAGNDQGLNTEAFF. The CDR3 DNA sequence: TGTGCCGGCAACGACCAGGGGTTGAACACTGAAGCTTTCTTT.